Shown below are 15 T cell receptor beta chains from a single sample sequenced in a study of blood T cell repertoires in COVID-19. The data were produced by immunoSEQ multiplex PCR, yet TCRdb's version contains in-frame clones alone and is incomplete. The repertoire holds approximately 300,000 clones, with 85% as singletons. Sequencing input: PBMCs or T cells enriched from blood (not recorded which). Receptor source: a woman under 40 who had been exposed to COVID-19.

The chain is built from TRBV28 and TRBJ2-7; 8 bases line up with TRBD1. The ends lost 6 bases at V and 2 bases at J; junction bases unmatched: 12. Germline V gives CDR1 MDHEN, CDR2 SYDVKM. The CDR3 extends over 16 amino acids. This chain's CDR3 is CASSFPPGTGAYEQYF. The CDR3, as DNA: TGTGCCAGCAGCTTCCCCCCCGGGACAGGCGCCTACGAGCAGTACTTC.

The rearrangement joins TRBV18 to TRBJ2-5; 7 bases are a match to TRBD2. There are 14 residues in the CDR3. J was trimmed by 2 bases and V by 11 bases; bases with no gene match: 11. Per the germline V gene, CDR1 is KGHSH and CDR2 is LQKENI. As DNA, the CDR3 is TGTGCCGGGGTCGCTAGCGGAGCTCAAGAGACCCAGTACTTC. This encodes CAGVASGAQETQYF.

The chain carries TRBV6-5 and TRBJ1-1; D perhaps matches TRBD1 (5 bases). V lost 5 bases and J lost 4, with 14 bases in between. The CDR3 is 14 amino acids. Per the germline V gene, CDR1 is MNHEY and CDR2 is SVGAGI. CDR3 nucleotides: TGTGCCAGCAGTCAACAATGGGGGGGCACTGAAGCTTTCTTT. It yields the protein CASSQQWGGTEAFF.

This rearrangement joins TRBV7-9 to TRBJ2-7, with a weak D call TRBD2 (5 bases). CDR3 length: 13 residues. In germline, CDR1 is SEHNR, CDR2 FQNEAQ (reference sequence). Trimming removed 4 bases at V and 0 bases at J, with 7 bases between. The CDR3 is CASSSGSSYEQYF. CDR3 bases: TGTGCCAGCAGCTCGGGGAGCTCCTACGAGCAGTACTTC.

CDR3 coding DNA: TGCGCCAGCAGCCAAGATCAAACAGGGGGCACTGAAGCTTTCTTT. Protein product: CASSQDQTGGTEAFF. V usage is TRBV4-1 and J usage is TRBJ1-1, with 8 bases that match TRBD1. Per the germline V gene, CDR1 is MGHRA and CDR2 is YSYEKL. This CDR3 comprises 15 residues. The trim removed 0 bases at V and 4 bases at J, leaving 4 bases unmatched.

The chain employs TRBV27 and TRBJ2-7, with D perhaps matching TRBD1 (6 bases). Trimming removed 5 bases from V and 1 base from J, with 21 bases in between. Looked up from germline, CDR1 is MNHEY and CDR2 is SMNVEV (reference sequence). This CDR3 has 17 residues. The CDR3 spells CASSPIENRVGSYEQYF. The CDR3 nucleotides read TGTGCCAGCAGTCCGATCGAAAACAGGGTAGGATCCTACGAGCAGTACTTC.

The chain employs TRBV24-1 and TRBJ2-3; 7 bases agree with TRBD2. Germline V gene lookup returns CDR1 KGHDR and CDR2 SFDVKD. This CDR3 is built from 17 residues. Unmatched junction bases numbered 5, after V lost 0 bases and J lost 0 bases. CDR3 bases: TGTGCCACCAGTGATTTGCGGCCTAGCGGCAGCACAGATACGCAGTATTTT. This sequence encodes CATSDLRPSGSTDTQYF.

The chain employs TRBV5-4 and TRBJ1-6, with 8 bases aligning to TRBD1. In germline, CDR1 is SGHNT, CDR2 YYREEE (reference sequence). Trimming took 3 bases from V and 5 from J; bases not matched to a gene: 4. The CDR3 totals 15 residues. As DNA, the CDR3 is TGTGCCAGCAGCTCGGGACAGGCGGATAATTCACCCCTCCACTTT. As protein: CASSSGQADNSPLHF. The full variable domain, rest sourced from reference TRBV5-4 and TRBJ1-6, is ETGVTQSPTHLIKTRGQQVTLRCSSQSGHNTVSWYQQALGQGPQFIFQYYREEENGRGNFPPRFSGLQFPNYSSELNVNALELDDSALYLCASSSGQADNSPLHFGNGTRLTVT.

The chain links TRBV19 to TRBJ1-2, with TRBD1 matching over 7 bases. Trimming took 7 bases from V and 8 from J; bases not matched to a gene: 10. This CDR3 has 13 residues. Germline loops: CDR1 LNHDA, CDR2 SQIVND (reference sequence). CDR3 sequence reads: CASNADRPEGYTF. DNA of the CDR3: TGTGCCAGTAATGCGGACAGGCCCGAGGGCTACACCTTC.

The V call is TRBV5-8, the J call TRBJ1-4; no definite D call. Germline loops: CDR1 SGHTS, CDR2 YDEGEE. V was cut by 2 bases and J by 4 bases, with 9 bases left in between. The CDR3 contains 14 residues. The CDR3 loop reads CASSFVQFNEKLFF. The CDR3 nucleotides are TGTGCCAGCAGCTTTGTCCAATTTAATGAAAAACTGTTTTTT.

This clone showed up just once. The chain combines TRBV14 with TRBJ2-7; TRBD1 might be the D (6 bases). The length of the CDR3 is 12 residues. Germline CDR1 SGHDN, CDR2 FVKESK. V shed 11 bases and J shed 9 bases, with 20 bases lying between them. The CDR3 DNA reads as TGTGCCGGAACCGGGATAGGGGGTGTGCAGTACTTC. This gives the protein CAGTGIGGVQYF.

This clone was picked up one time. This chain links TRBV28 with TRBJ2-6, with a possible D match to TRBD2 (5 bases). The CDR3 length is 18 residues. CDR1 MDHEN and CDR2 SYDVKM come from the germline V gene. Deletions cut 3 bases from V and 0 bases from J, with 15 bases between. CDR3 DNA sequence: TGTGCCAGCAGTTTTATGGACTTTACTCTCTCTGGGGCCAACGTCCTGACTTTC. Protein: CASSFMDFTLSGANVLTF.

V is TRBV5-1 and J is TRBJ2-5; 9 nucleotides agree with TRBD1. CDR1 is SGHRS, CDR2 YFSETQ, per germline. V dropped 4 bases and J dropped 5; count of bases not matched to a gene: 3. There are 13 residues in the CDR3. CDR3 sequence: CASSPGTGETQYF. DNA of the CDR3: TGCGCCAGCAGCCCTGGGACAGGGGAGACCCAGTACTTC.

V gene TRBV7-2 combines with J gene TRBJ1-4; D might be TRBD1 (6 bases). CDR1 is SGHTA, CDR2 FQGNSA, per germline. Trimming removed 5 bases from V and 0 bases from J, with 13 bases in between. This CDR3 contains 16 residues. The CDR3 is CASSHDRLATNEKLFF. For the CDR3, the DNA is TGTGCCAGCAGCCACGACAGGCTTGCAACTAATGAAAAACTGTTTTTT.

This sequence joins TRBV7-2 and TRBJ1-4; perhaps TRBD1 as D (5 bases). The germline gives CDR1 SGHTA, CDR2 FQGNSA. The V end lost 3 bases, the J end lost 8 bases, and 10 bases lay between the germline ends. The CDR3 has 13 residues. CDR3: CASSFRGWEKLFF. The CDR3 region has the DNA TGTGCCAGCAGCTTTCGGGGGTGGGAAAAACTGTTTTTT. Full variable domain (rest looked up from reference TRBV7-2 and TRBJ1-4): GAGVSQSPSNKVTEKGKDVELRCDPISGHTALYWYRQSLGQGLEFLIYFQGNSAPDKSGLPSDRFSAERTGGSVSTLTIQRTQQEDSAVYLCASSFRGWEKLFFGSGTQLSVL.